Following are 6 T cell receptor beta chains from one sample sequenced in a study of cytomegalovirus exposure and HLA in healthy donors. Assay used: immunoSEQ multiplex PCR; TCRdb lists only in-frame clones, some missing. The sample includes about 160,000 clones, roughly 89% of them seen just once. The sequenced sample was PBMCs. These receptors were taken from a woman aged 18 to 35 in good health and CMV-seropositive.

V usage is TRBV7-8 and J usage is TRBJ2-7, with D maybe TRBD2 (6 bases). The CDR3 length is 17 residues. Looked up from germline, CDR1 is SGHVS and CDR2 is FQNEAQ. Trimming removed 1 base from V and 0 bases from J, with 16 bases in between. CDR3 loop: CASSLVQYAGSSYEQYF. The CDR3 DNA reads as TGTGCCAGCAGCTTAGTGCAGTATGCGGGATCCTCCTACGAGCAGTACTTC.

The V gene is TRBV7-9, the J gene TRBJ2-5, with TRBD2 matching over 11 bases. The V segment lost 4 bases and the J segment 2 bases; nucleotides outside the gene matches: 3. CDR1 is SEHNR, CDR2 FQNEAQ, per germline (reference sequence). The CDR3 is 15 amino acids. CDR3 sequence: CASSSGTSGQETQYF. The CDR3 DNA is TGTGCCAGCAGCTCCGGGACTAGCGGACAAGAGACCCAGTACTTC.

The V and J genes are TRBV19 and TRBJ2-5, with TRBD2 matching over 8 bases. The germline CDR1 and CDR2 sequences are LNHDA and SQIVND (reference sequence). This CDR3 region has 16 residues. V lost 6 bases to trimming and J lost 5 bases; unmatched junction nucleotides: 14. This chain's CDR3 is CASRNTRAGVAETQYF. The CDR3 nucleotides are TGTGCCAGTAGAAACACCCGAGCGGGAGTAGCGGAGACCCAGTACTTC.

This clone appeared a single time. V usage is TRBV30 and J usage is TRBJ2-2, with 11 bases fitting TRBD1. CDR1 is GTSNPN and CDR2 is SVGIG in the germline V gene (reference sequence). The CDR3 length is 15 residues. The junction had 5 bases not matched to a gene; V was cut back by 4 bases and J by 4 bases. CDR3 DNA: TGTGCCTGGAAGGGACAGGGGGTTTTCACCGGGGAGCTGTTTTTT. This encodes CAWKGQGVFTGELFF.

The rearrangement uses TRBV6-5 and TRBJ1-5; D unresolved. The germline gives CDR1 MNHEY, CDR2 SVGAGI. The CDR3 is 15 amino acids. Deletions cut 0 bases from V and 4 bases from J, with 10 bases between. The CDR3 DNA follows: TGTGCCAGCAGTTACTCTCCACAAAAAAATCAGCCCCAGCATTTT. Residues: CASSYSPQKNQPQHF.

Here the CDR3 reads CASSRGQQETQYF. CDR3 coding DNA: TGTGCCAGCAGCCGAGGACAGCAAGAGACCCAGTACTTC. This rearrangement joins TRBV7-3 to TRBJ2-5; TRBD1 might be the D (6 bases). The V gene's germline CDR1 is SGHTA and CDR2 FQGTGA. The V gene lost 5 bases and the J gene lost 2 bases, with 9 bases spanning the gap. This CDR3 is built from 13 residues. The full variable domain, with the rest looked up from reference TRBV7-3 and TRBJ2-5, is GAGVSQTPSNKVTEKGKYVELRCDPISGHTALYWYRQSLGQGPEFLIYFQGTGAADDSGLPNDRFFAVRPEGSVSTLKIQRTERGDSAVYLCASSRGQQETQYFGPGTRLLVL.